The 31 T cell receptor beta chains listed next were all sequenced from one sample in a study of T cell responses to AZD1222 COVID-19 vaccine. Assay used: immunoSEQ multiplex PCR; TCRdb lists only in-frame clones, some missing. The data contain fewer than 90,000 clones, around 91% of them singletons. The source was peripheral blood, collected 28 days after the second AZD1222 dose. These receptors were obtained from an adult who received the AZD1222 COVID-19 vaccine.

The genes are TRBV6-5 and TRBJ2-7; D gene uncertain. CDR1 is MNHEY, CDR2 SVGAGI, per germline. This CDR3 contains 11 residues. V was cut by 6 bases and J by 2 bases, with 5 bases left in between. As DNA, the CDR3 is TGTGCCAGCAGGGAGACCTACGAGCAGTACTTC. It yields the protein CASRETYEQYF.

The rearrangement joins TRBV15 to TRBJ2-1, with TRBD1 identical over 9 bases. The CDR3 is made up of 15 amino acids. The germline CDR1 and CDR2 sequences are LNHNV and YYDKDF (reference sequence). J gave up 8 bases and V 11 bases, and 16 bases lay outside the gene matches. CDR3 residues: CASQLRDRVLDEQFF. The DNA of the CDR3 is TGTGCCTCCCAGCTGAGGGACAGGGTCCTAGATGAGCAGTTCTTC.

The chain combines TRBV7-9 with TRBJ1-6, with D perhaps TRBD1 (5 bases). Germline lookup yields CDR1 SEHNR and CDR2 FQNEAQ (reference sequence). The V and J ends lost 5 bases and 7 bases respectively, with 15 bases between them. The CDR3 extends over 15 amino acids. In DNA, the CDR3 is TGTGCCAGCAGCCCGAGCGGGCAGGGAAATTCACCCCTCCACTTT. Amino acids: CASSPSGQGNSPLHF. Together with reference TRBV7-9 and TRBJ1-6, the CDR3 gives the full variable domain: DTGVSQNPRHKITKRGQNVTFRCDPISEHNRLYWYRQTLGQGPEFLTYFQNEAQLEKSRLLSDRFSAERPKGSFSTLEIQRTEQGDSAMYLCASSPSGQGNSPLHFGNGTRLTVT.

The chain recombines TRBV18 with TRBJ1-1; 7 bases match TRBD1. V lost 3 bases to trimming and J lost 5 bases; unmatched junction nucleotides: 6. The CDR3 is made up of 14 amino acids. Germline loops: CDR1 KGHSH, CDR2 LQKENI. The CDR3 loop is CASSPRTGGTEAFF. The CDR3, as DNA: TGTGCCAGCTCACCTAGGACAGGAGGAACTGAAGCTTTCTTT.

The V and J genes are TRBV28 and TRBJ1-2, with 10 bases that match TRBD1. The CDR3 totals 17 residues. V was clipped by 5 bases and J by 5 bases; unmatched bases: 14. Per germline, CDR1 MDHEN and CDR2 SYDVKM. The CDR3 bases are TGTGCCAGCAGTCCCGTCCTACCGGGACAGGGGTCGTATGGCTACACCTTC. Encoded protein: CASSPVLPGQGSYGYTF.

The V call is TRBV19, the J call TRBJ2-7; 7 bases align to TRBD2. The J segment lost 0 bases and the V segment lost 5 bases, leaving 4 bases of the junction unmatched. The CDR3 runs 14 residues. CDR1 and CDR2 (germline): LNHDA, SQIVND (reference sequence). CDR3: CASSLGGSSYEQYF. Here the CDR3 DNA reads TGTGCCAGTAGTCTGGGAGGGAGCTCCTACGAGCAGTACTTC.

The V call is TRBV15, the J call TRBJ1-2; D is possibly TRBD1 (5 bases). In germline, CDR1 is LNHNV, CDR2 YYDKDF (reference sequence). V was clipped by 5 bases and J by 4 bases, with 11 bases between them. This CDR3 has 13 residues. This CDR3 is CATSAPGGYGYTF. CDR3 coding DNA: TGTGCCACCAGCGCTCCCGGGGGCTATGGCTACACCTTC. Filled out from reference TRBV15 and TRBJ1-2, the complete variable domain reads DAMVIQNPRYQVTQFGKPVTLSCSQTLNHNVMYWYQQKSSQAPKLLFHYYDKDFNNEADTPDNFQSRRPNTSFCFLDIRSPGLGDTAMYLCATSAPGGYGYTFGSGTRLTVV.

V gene TRBV9 combines with J gene TRBJ2-7, with D unclear. Germline-derived CDR1 and CDR2 are SGDLS and YYNGEE. The CDR3 has 14 amino acids. V was cut by 0 bases and J by 2 bases, with 9 bases left in between. CDR3 residues: CASSVVGGPYEQYF. The DNA for the CDR3 is TGTGCCAGCAGCGTAGTCGGCGGACCCTACGAGCAGTACTTC.

This clone was counted once. The chain uses TRBV11-2 and TRBJ1-1; no clear D. With 2 bases removed from V and 4 bases from J, the gap between germline ends came to 8 bases. The CDR3 totals 13 residues. CDR1 SGHAT and CDR2 FQNNGV come from the germline V gene. Here the CDR3 DNA reads TGTGCCAGCAGCTTAAAGGGAGGCACTGAAGCTTTCTTT. Translated: CASSLKGGTEAFF.

V and J are TRBV7-6 and TRBJ2-5, with 9 nucleotides matching TRBD2. This CDR3 region has 16 residues. Germline values: CDR1 SGHVS, CDR2 FNYEAQ. V was pared by 5 bases and J by 5 bases, with 12 bases of the junction left unmatched. The CDR3, as DNA: TGTGCCAGCAGCCCCCTCGCGGGGGGGCCGGTCGAGACCCAGTACTTC. Protein product: CASSPLAGGPVETQYF.

The chain uses TRBV19 and TRBJ2-2, with D unclear. This CDR3 comprises 12 residues. Per germline, CDR1 LNHDA and CDR2 SQIVND (reference sequence). V was pared by 3 bases and J by 6 bases, with 5 bases between. CDR3 sequence (DNA): TGTGCCAGTAGTATCAGAGCCGGGGAGCTGTTTTTT. It encodes CASSIRAGELFF.

This sequence joins TRBV5-4 and TRBJ1-6; no clear D gene. V shed 4 bases and J shed 9 bases, with 14 bases lying between them. The CDR3 totals 14 residues. CDR1 and CDR2 (germline): SGHNT, YYREEE (reference sequence). DNA for the CDR3: TGTGCCAGCAGCCCTCGCAGGTCGGGTTCACCCCTCCACTTT. This translates into CASSPRRSGSPLHF.

The chain recombines TRBV11-3 with TRBJ2-3, with D perhaps given as TRBD1 or TRBD2 (5 bases each). CDR1 and CDR2 (germline): SGHNT, YENEEA. V was cut by 5 bases and J by 0 bases, with 18 bases left in between. The CDR3 has 17 residues. The CDR3 sequence: CASSKNFRDESTDTQYF. The CDR3 DNA reads as TGTGCCAGCAGCAAAAACTTCCGGGACGAGAGCACAGATACGCAGTATTTT.

The gene calls are TRBV28 and TRBJ2-3; the D is unclear. The ends were cut back, 4 bases at V and 2 bases at J, with 10 bases in the middle. CDR1 is MDHEN, CDR2 SYDVKM, per germline. The CDR3 is made up of 14 amino acids. For the CDR3, the DNA is TGTGCCAGCAGTTCCAGCTATAACACAGATACGCAGTATTTT. This encodes CASSSSYNTDTQYF.

The V and J genes are TRBV7-3 and TRBJ2-3; D remains ambiguous. V was trimmed by 2 bases and J by 5 bases, leaving 17 bases between them. This CDR3 has 16 residues. The germline V gene encodes CDR1 SGHTA and CDR2 FQGTGA. The CDR3 DNA follows: TGTGCCAGCAGCTTAGAAAGGAACCTGTGGGGAGATACGCAGTATTTT. Translating gives CASSLERNLWGDTQYF.

The chain couples TRBV18 to TRBJ1-1; 7 bases are shared with TRBD1. J lost 0 bases, V lost 0 bases, and 4 bases had no gene match. Germline CDR1 reads KGHSH; CDR2 reads LQKENI. The length of the CDR3 is 16 residues. CDR3 coding DNA: TGTGCCAGCTCACCACCGGGACAGCCCATGAACACTGAAGCTTTCTTT. It specifies CASSPPGQPMNTEAFF.

This clone came up once. The chain carries TRBV18 and TRBJ1-1, with a tentative D call TRBD1 (5 bases). Germline CDR1 is KGHSH and CDR2 is LQKENI. The length of the CDR3 is 14 residues. V shed 0 bases and J shed 3 bases, with 8 bases lying between them. CDR3 amino acids: CASSPPQGYTEAFF. For the CDR3, the DNA is TGTGCCAGCTCACCACCTCAGGGTTACACTGAAGCTTTCTTT.

This clone was found once. J is TRBJ1-5 and V is TRBV5-6, with D hard to call. CDR1 is SGHDT, CDR2 YYEEEE, per germline. The CDR3 length is 15 residues. Trimming stripped 5 bases from V and 1 base from J, with 13 bases between. The CDR3 loop is CASSPSTGSNQPQHF. CDR3 DNA sequence: TGTGCCAGCAGTCCTAGTACCGGGAGCAATCAGCCCCAGCATTTT.

The chain has TRBV28 and TRBJ1-2; 8 bases are shared with TRBD1. Trimming removed 3 bases from V and 1 base from J; junction bases left unmatched: 4. Germline CDR1 MDHEN, CDR2 SYDVKM. This CDR3 has 15 residues. For the CDR3, the DNA is TGTGCCAGCAGTTTCCCCAGGGGGCATAACTATGGCTACACCTTC. Its protein is CASSFPRGHNYGYTF.

The V call is TRBV18, the J call TRBJ1-6; D call uncertain. CDR3 length: 15 residues. From germline, CDR1 is KGHSH and CDR2 LQKENI. Trimming cost V 8 bases and J 7 bases, with 18 bases left between them. The CDR3 sequence is CASQPVFSDNSPLHF. The CDR3 coding sequence is TGTGCCAGCCAACCCGTATTCTCCGACAATTCACCCCTCCACTTT.

This chain uses TRBV20-1 with TRBJ1-1; TRBD1 aligns across 8 bases. Germline V gene sequence: CDR1 DFQATT, CDR2 SNEGSKA (reference sequence). The trim removed 7 bases at V and 4 bases at J, leaving 2 bases unmatched. This CDR3 spans 11 amino acids. The DNA for the CDR3 is TGCAGTGGAACAGGGGGCACTGAAGCTTTCTTT. Its translation is CSGTGGTEAFF.

The chain carries TRBV28 and TRBJ1-1; no firm D call. Germline assignment: CDR1 MDHEN and CDR2 SYDVKM. The CDR3 length is 11 residues. Trimming stripped 5 bases from V and 6 bases from J, with 7 bases between. The CDR3 region has the DNA TGTGCCAGCAGTCTAGGCGCTGAAGCTTTCTTT. It specifies CASSLGAEAFF.

The V gene is TRBV4-1, the J gene TRBJ2-3; 8 bases agree with TRBD2. This CDR3 is 18 amino acids long. Looked up from germline, CDR1 is MGHRA and CDR2 is YSYEKL. The junction had 12 bases not matched to a gene; V was cut back by 4 bases and J by 0 bases. CDR3 in DNA: TGCGCCAGCAGCCCCAGGACTAGCCTGAGAACTAGCACAGATACGCAGTATTTT. Protein product: CASSPRTSLRTSTDTQYF.

The J gene is TRBJ2-1, the V gene TRBV4-2, with D possibly matching TRBD1 (6 bases). Germline values: CDR1 LGHNA, CDR2 YNFKEQ. This CDR3 has 12 residues. The V end lost 6 bases, the J end lost 7 bases, and 10 bases lay between the germline ends. CDR3: CASRQGNNEQFF. DNA for the CDR3: TGTGCCAGCAGGCAGGGGAATAATGAGCAGTTCTTC.

The chain couples TRBV5-1 to TRBJ1-6, with D perhaps TRBD1 (6 bases). V was trimmed by 0 bases and J by 8 bases, leaving 9 bases between them. This CDR3 comprises 14 residues. The germline V gene encodes CDR1 SGHRS and CDR2 YFSETQ. CDR3 residues: CASSLEGGHSPLHF. CDR3 DNA: TGCGCCAGCAGCTTGGAAGGGGGGCATTCACCCCTCCACTTT.

This chain connects TRBV30 to TRBJ1-4; D is possibly TRBD1 (6 bases). Germline CDR1 GTSNPN, CDR2 SVGIG (reference sequence). CDR3 size: 14 residues. Between the trimmed V and J ends, which lost 0 bases and 6 bases, there was a span of 11 bases. CDR3 in DNA: TGTGCCTGGAGTGTAGGGGGGATGGATGAAAAACTGTTTTTT. This codes for CAWSVGGMDEKLFF.

The chain carries TRBV6-1 and TRBJ2-5; 7 nucleotides align to TRBD1. Germline CDR1 and CDR2: MNHNS and SASEGT. This CDR3 has 15 amino acids. V trimming: 0 bases; J trimming: 1 base; junction bases outside the gene matches: 2. In nucleotides, the CDR3 is TGTGCCAGCAGTGAAGCCGGGACAGTCCAAGAGACCCAGTACTTC. Protein: CASSEAGTVQETQYF.

J is TRBJ2-5 and V is TRBV18; D is unresolved. Trimming left V 5 bases short and J 4 bases short, with 5 bases between. CDR3 size: 11 residues. Germline V gene lookup returns CDR1 KGHSH and CDR2 LQKENI. CDR3: CASSSVETQYF. CDR3 nucleotides: TGTGCCAGCTCATCCGTAGAGACCCAGTACTTC.

With respect to this clone: Within the sample, other DNA sequences also encode this same CDR3. The chain joins TRBV2 to TRBJ1-5; a weak D match, TRBD1 (6 bases). V was shortened by 9 bases and J by 0 bases, with 9 bases between the two germline ends. The germline CDR1 and CDR2 sequences are SNHLY and FYNNEI. The CDR3 runs 13 residues. CDR3 bases: TGTGCCAGTACAGGGCTTAGCAATCAGCCCCAGCATTTT. This translates into CASTGLSNQPQHF. Drawing the rest from reference TRBV2 and TRBJ1-5, the complete variable domain is EPEVTQTPSHQVTQMGQEVILRCVPISNHLYFYWYRQILGQKVEFLVSFYNNEISEKSEIFDDQFSVERPDGSNFTLKIRSTKLEDSAMYFCASTGLSNQPQHFGDGTRLSIL.

The chain is built from TRBV25-1 and TRBJ1-5; 10 bases fit TRBD1. The germline CDR1 and CDR2 sequences are MGHDK and SYGVNS. V lost 6 bases, J lost 5 bases, and 13 bases stayed unmatched. This CDR3 has 17 residues. The CDR3 here is CASSPVGDRGRDQPQHF. CDR3 sequence (DNA): TGTGCCAGCAGCCCGGTGGGAGACAGGGGGCGCGATCAGCCCCAGCATTTT.

A few counts support this clone. This chain joins TRBV4-1 and TRBJ2-7, with 9 bases lining up with TRBD1. CDR1 is MGHRA, CDR2 YSYEKL, per germline. The length of the CDR3 is 15 residues. Trimming removed 5 bases from V and 0 bases from J; junction bases left unmatched: 5. CDR3 residues: CASSSGTGSSYEQYF. DNA of the CDR3: TGCGCCAGCAGCTCCGGGACAGGGAGCTCCTACGAGCAGTACTTC.